This T cell receptor (beta chain) was profiled in a study of T-cell reconstitution after alpha-beta-depleted transplantation in children. CDR1 is LNHNV and CDR2 is YYDKDF in the germline V gene (reference sequence). CDR3 size: 15 residues. V was trimmed by 0 bases and J by 3 bases, leaving 11 bases between them. Study-level points and caveats: From newly produced T cells came most of the T-cell counts and diversity one year after transplant.

This clonotype was counted a few times. What it recognizes is unknown. This sample's TCRbeta library carried unique molecular identifier barcodes. TCRdb itself ran the PCR reads through MiXCR, one entry per CDR3 protein. The table shows hundreds of thousands of distinct CDR3 sequences, with roughly 13% occurring only once. The rearrangement links TRBV15 to TRBJ1-2, with a weak D call TRBD1 (5 bases). The TCR originated in a male patient aged 10 to 17 who had a stem cell transplant for acute myeloid leukemia, so the T cells may come from the graft donor. This specimen was PBMCs, mostly from graft donor cells, taken 360 days after TCRalphabeta/CD19-depleted stem cell transplant. CDR3 sequence (DNA): TGTGCCACCAGCAGAGACAGGGTTGAGGACTATGGCTACACCTTC. Amino acids: CATSRDRVEDYGYTF.